This T cell receptor (beta chain) is drawn from a study of T cell responses to AZD1222 COVID-19 vaccine. Study results and limitations: Baseline serostatus was positive in only six AZD1222 recipients. When two AZD1222 doses had been given, Spike-specific TCR breadth and depth rose. Clonal diversity may have been underestimated, and the donors were mostly white British, with more females than males. Samples come after the peak T cell response, not at day 14.

The data were produced by immunoSEQ multiplex PCR, yet TCRdb's version contains in-frame clones alone and is incomplete. Of some 150,000 clones listed, 88% are singletons. Concerning this clone: Its antigen is unknown.

The J segment lost 2 bases and the V segment lost 4 bases, leaving 3 bases of the junction unmatched. Germline CDR1 and CDR2: LGHDT and YNNKEL (reference sequence). This CDR3 spans 14 amino acids. This TCR derives from an adult who received the MenACWY meningococcal vaccine as a control. The sample in question was peripheral blood, obtained 28 days after the second dose of the MenACWY control vaccine. The chain recombines TRBV3-1 (or the pseudogene TRBV3-2) with TRBJ1-1; 8 bases agree with TRBD1. This CDR3 reads CASSPGQANTEAFF. CDR3 bases: TGTGCCAGCAGCCCGGGACAGGCCAACACTGAAGCTTTCTTT.